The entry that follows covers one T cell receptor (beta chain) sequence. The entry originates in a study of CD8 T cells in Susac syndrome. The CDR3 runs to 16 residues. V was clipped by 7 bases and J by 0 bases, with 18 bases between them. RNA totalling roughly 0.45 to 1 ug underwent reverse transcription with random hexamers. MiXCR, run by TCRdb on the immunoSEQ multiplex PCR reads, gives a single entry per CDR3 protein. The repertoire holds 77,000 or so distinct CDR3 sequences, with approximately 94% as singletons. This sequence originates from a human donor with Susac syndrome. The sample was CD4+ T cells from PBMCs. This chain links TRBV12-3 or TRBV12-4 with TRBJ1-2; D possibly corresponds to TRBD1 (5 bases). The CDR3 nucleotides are TGTGCCAGCACACGGCGGGGGACGCAGTCTAACTATGGCTACACCTTC. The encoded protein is CASTRRGTQSNYGYTF.